These 10 T cell receptor beta chains came from one sample sequenced in a study of shared clonotypes between healthy human individuals. The table came from immunoSEQ multiplex PCR; TCRdb's copy has only in-frame clones and leaves some out. This sample has some 1.4 million clones; 95% to 97% occur once, and the top ten carry 0.95% to 1.5%. The sequenced sample was naive CD4+ T cells sorted from blood. As for subset: CD45RA+ positively selected. The receptor source for this set is a young man in good health.

This clone is a singleton in its sample. The rearrangement links TRBV15 to TRBJ2-6, with D possibly being TRBD1 (6 bases). Germline-derived CDR1 and CDR2 are LNHNV and YYDKDF (reference sequence). Trimming took 2 bases from V and 0 from J, leaving 11 bases between them. The CDR3 spans 17 residues. DNA for the CDR3: TGTGCCACCAGCAGACCGACAGGCACCTCTGGGGCCAACGTCCTGACTTTC. Its translation: CATSRPTGTSGANVLTF.

This sequence joins TRBV7-6 and TRBJ2-5; the match to TRBD2 covers 10 bases. CDR1 is SGHVS, CDR2 FNYEAQ, per germline. V was clipped by 5 bases and J by 5 bases; unmatched bases: 5. The CDR3 covers 14 residues. In nucleotides, the CDR3 is TGTGCCAGCAGCCCCCTAGCGGGAGTGGAGACCCAGTACTTC. Protein sequence: CASSPLAGVETQYF.

The J gene is TRBJ1-5, the V gene TRBV6-4; D is ambiguous. This CDR3 has 16 amino acids. Trimming stripped 4 bases from V and 2 bases from J, with 15 bases between. Germline loops: CDR1 MRHNA, CDR2 SNTAGT. The CDR3 region is CASSVSSMGGNQPQHF. CDR3 bases: TGTGCCAGCAGTGTCTCCTCGATGGGCGGCAATCAGCCCCAGCATTTT.

The genes are TRBV7-6 and TRBJ2-3, with 7 bases lining up with TRBD1. The CDR3 extends over 15 amino acids. Germline loops: CDR1 SGHVS, CDR2 FNYEAQ. V dropped 5 bases and J dropped 0; count of bases not matched to a gene: 5. The CDR3 reads CASSTRTGSTDTQYF. The CDR3 DNA follows: TGTGCCAGCAGCACCCGGACAGGCAGCACAGATACGCAGTATTTT.

For this clone: This sample also contains other DNA sequences that code for the same CDR3. This CDR3 is CASSESGGYEQYF. In DNA form, the CDR3 reads TGCGCCAGCAGTGAGTCTGGAGGATACGAGCAGTACTTC. The chain employs TRBV10-1 and TRBJ2-7, with D tentatively TRBD2 (5 bases). The CDR3 spans 13 residues. V lost 0 bases and J lost 4, with 7 bases in between. Germline assignment: CDR1 WNHNN and CDR2 SYGVQD (reference sequence).

CDR3 amino acids: CASSLGTGMGNTEAFF. In nucleotides, the CDR3 is TGCGCCAGCAGCTTGGGCACGGGGATGGGGAACACTGAAGCTTTCTTT. The chain couples TRBV5-1 to TRBJ1-1; D not resolved. V lost 0 bases and J lost 1, with 13 bases in between. The CDR3 runs 16 residues. Germline CDR1 SGHRS, CDR2 YFSETQ.

The rearrangement joins TRBV27 to TRBJ2-3, with D possibly being TRBD1 (5 bases). The V and J ends lost 4 bases and 10 bases respectively, with 12 bases between them. The CDR3 contains 12 residues. CDR1 is MNHEY, CDR2 SMNVEV, per germline (reference sequence). In nucleotides, the CDR3 is TGTGCCAGCAGTTCTCAGGGTAGGGCGCAGTATTTT. Translation gives CASSSQGRAQYF.

J is TRBJ2-5 and V is TRBV18, with D tentatively TRBD2 (6 bases). The V end lost 1 base, the J end lost 1 base, and 10 bases lay between the germline ends. CDR3 length: 15 residues. CDR1 and CDR2 (germline): KGHSH, LQKENI. CDR3 protein: CASSPLTSTQETQYF. In nucleotides, the CDR3 is TGTGCCAGCTCACCACTCACTAGCACCCAAGAGACCCAGTACTTC.

CDR3 sequence: CASSSKGLAGGLYNEQFF. CDR3 in DNA: TGTGCCAGCAGCTCAAAGGGACTAGCGGGAGGTTTGTATAATGAGCAGTTCTTC. The rearrangement uses TRBV9 and TRBJ2-1; 15 positions match TRBD2. This CDR3 has 18 residues. The trim removed 4 bases at V and 7 bases at J, leaving 12 bases unmatched. Germline V gives CDR1 SGDLS, CDR2 YYNGEE.

Comment on this clone: At one boundary the junction diverges from the germline segment, which might be a read error. The same CDR3 arises from other DNA sequences in this sample as well. The V call is TRBV29-1, the J call TRBJ2-3; D remains ambiguous. CDR3 length equals 12 residues. Germline V gives CDR1 SQVTM, CDR2 ANQGSEA. DNA of the CDR3: TGCAGCGTAGAAGGAGGCACAGATACGCAGTATTTT. This sequence encodes CSVEGGTDTQYF.